These 25 T cell receptor beta chains originate from one sample sequenced in a study of cytomegalovirus exposure and HLA in healthy donors. PCR used 60 Vbeta primers and 13 Jbeta primers. This table comes from immunoSEQ multiplex PCR, and its TCRdb copy is limited to in-frame clones, with some not included. The data show more than 95,000 clones, roughly a tenth seen once. Sequencing was done on a sample of PBMCs. The source is a man aged 25 to 40 in good health and CMV-seronegative.

This sequence joins TRBV5-5 and TRBJ2-7, with TRBD2 matching over 9 bases. CDR3 length equals 15 residues. Germline CDR1 and CDR2: SGHKS and YYEKEE (reference sequence). Trimming removed 2 bases from V and 6 bases from J; junction bases left unmatched: 9. The CDR3 nucleotides are TGTGCCAGCAGCTTAGCGGGAGGCTTTTTGTTCGAGCAGTACTTC. It codes for CASSLAGGFLFEQYF.

A few counts support this clone. This chain uses TRBV5-1 with TRBJ2-1; 12 nucleotides line up with TRBD2. J was trimmed by 9 bases and V by 3 bases; bases with no gene match: 7. The CDR3 has 15 residues. Germline lookup yields CDR1 SGHRS and CDR2 YFSETQ. The CDR3 region has the DNA TGCGCCAGCAGCTCACGACTAGCGGGAGAGGGTGAGCAGTTCTTC. It translates to CASSSRLAGEGEQFF.

The V and J genes are TRBV28 and TRBJ2-1; 11 bases agree with TRBD2. The CDR3 covers 20 residues. Trimming removed 5 bases from V and 8 bases from J; junction bases left unmatched: 23. Germline CDR1 reads MDHEN; CDR2 reads SYDVKM. CDR3 in DNA: TGTGCCAGCAGTCTAACCTCACAATACCTAGCGGGAGGTAGGATGTATGAGCAGTTCTTC. Translating it yields CASSLTSQYLAGGRMYEQFF.

This rearrangement joins TRBV18 to TRBJ1-2, with 7 positions matching TRBD1. Germline trimming cut 5 bases from V and 2 bases from J; bases unmatched to any gene: 11. Looked up from germline, CDR1 is KGHSH and CDR2 is LQKENI. The CDR3 totals 16 residues. The CDR3 sequence: CASSRNQGDRNYGYTF. The CDR3 DNA follows: TGTGCCAGCTCAAGGAATCAGGGGGACAGAAACTATGGCTACACCTTC.

The rearrangement uses TRBV27 and TRBJ2-7; weak D call: TRBD2 (7 bases). Germline values: CDR1 MNHEY, CDR2 SMNVEV (reference sequence). This CDR3 is built from 14 residues. With 3 bases removed from V and 4 bases from J, the gap between germline ends came to 13 bases. The CDR3 loop reads CASSFAGAQYEQYF. Written as DNA, the CDR3 is TGTGCCAGCAGTTTTGCGGGGGCGCAATACGAGCAGTACTTC.

The chain uses TRBV19 and TRBJ2-2; D possibly corresponds to TRBD1 (6 bases). V lost 4 bases to trimming and J lost 4 bases, with 16 bases between them. The CDR3 is 16 residues long. Germline CDR1 is LNHDA and CDR2 is SQIVND (reference sequence). The CDR3 nucleotides read TGTGCCAGTAGTAGAAACAGGGAAGTAAGCACCGGGGAGCTGTTTTTT. Encoded protein: CASSRNREVSTGELFF.

The CDR3 protein is CASSLDRGSYNEQFF. The CDR3 nucleotides read TGTGCCAGCAGCCTGGACAGGGGGTCCTACAATGAGCAGTTCTTC. The chain is built from TRBV7-2 and TRBJ2-1; TRBD1 matches 10 bases. The CDR3 extends over 15 amino acids. V lost 5 bases, J lost 1 base, and 2 bases stayed unmatched. Germline CDR1 is SGHTA and CDR2 is FQGNSA.

This chain links TRBV5-1 with TRBJ2-1; maybe TRBD2 (6 bases). The CDR3 contains 15 residues. CDR1 and CDR2 (germline): SGHRS, YFSETQ. The ends were cut back, 6 bases at V and 0 bases at J, with 13 bases in the middle. The CDR3 is CASTNRDFSYNEQFF. Written as DNA, the CDR3 is TGCGCCAGCACTAACCGGGACTTCTCCTACAATGAGCAGTTCTTC.

The chain uses TRBV5-4 and TRBJ1-2; the D is unclear. Deletions cut 6 bases from V and 7 bases from J, with 25 bases between. CDR3 length: 16 residues. The germline V gene has CDR1 SGHNT and CDR2 YYREEE (reference sequence). Here the CDR3 reads CASTHTNSGLSVGYTF. DNA of the CDR3: TGTGCCAGCACCCACACCAACAGCGGCCTCAGTGTTGGCTACACCTTC.

The sample holds a few counts of this clone. V usage is TRBV5-1 and J usage is TRBJ1-3; D is ambiguous. V lost 2 bases and J lost 2, with 8 bases in between. The CDR3 runs to 14 residues. The germline gives CDR1 SGHRS, CDR2 YFSETQ. The CDR3 is CASSLSAAGNTIYF. In DNA form, the CDR3 reads TGCGCCAGCAGCTTATCAGCGGCTGGAAACACCATATATTTT. Combining the CDR3 with reference TRBV5-1 and TRBJ1-3 gives the whole variable domain KAGVTQTPRYLIKTRGQQVTLSCSPISGHRSVSWYQQTPGQGLQFLFEYFSETQRNKGNFPGRFSGRQFSNSRSEMNVSTLELGDSALYLCASSLSAAGNTIYFGEGSWLTVV.

This clone occurred a few times. V gene TRBV2 combines with J gene TRBJ1-2; possible D gene TRBD1, 5 bases. The CDR3 runs to 13 residues. CDR1 is SNHLY and CDR2 is FYNNEI in the germline V gene. The ends were cut back, 7 bases at V and 3 bases at J, with 12 bases in the middle. The DNA of the CDR3 is TGTGCCAGCAAAACAGTGGGGCACTATGGCTACACCTTC. Its protein is CASKTVGHYGYTF. Complete variable domain (other parts from reference TRBV2 and TRBJ1-2): EPEVTQTPSHQVTQMGQEVILRCVPISNHLYFYWYRQILGQKVEFLVSFYNNEISEKSEIFDDQFSVERPDGSNFTLKIRSTKLEDSAMYFCASKTVGHYGYTFGSGTRLTVV.

The gene calls are TRBV4-1 and TRBJ1-5, with TRBD1 matching 7 bases. The CDR3 covers 16 residues. Trimming removed 2 bases from V and 6 bases from J; junction bases left unmatched: 10. Germline V gives CDR1 MGHRA, CDR2 YSYEKL. CDR3 sequence (DNA): TGCGCCAGCAGCCAATCTATTACAGGGGAGAGTCAGCCCCAGCATTTT. Translated, it gives CASSQSITGESQPQHF.

This clone showed up just a few times. The chain has TRBV18 and TRBJ1-5; perhaps TRBD1 as D (6 bases). Germline lookup yields CDR1 KGHSH and CDR2 LQKENI. Trimming took 4 bases from V and 6 from J, leaving 13 bases between them. The CDR3 sequence is 14 residues long. The CDR3 is CASSRGGAGQPQHF. The CDR3 nucleotides read TGTGCCAGCTCACGGGGGGGGGCAGGTCAGCCCCAGCATTTT.

The chain has TRBV5-4 and TRBJ1-1; no clear D gene. CDR3 size: 14 residues. The V end was cut by 4 bases, the J end by 6 bases, with 16 bases between. From germline, CDR1 is SGHNT and CDR2 YYREEE (reference sequence). The CDR3 reads CASSQTQSRPEAFF. The CDR3 DNA follows: TGTGCCAGCAGCCAAACACAGTCCCGGCCTGAAGCTTTCTTT.

This rearrangement joins TRBV5-1 to TRBJ1-6; 8 bases match TRBD1. From germline, CDR1 is SGHRS and CDR2 YFSETQ. The CDR3 runs to 17 residues. After removal of 0 bases from V and 7 bases from J, the junction contained 9 bases not matched to a gene. The CDR3 bases are TGCGCCAGCAGCTTGGCCGGGCAGGGGGCTTTGAATTCACCCCTCCACTTT. It specifies CASSLAGQGALNSPLHF.

The genes are TRBV7-2 and TRBJ2-7, with a tentative D call TRBD2 (5 bases). Trimming removed 5 bases from V and 5 bases from J, with 16 bases in between. CDR1 and CDR2 (germline): SGHTA, FQGNSA. CDR3 length: 14 amino acids. Here the CDR3 reads CASSRVYGADEQYF. The CDR3 DNA reads as TGTGCCAGCAGCCGAGTCTACGGAGCGGACGAGCAGTACTTC. The whole variable domain, remainder taken from reference TRBV7-2 and TRBJ2-7, is GAGVSQSPSNKVTEKGKDVELRCDPISGHTALYWYRQSLGQGLEFLIYFQGNSAPDKSGLPSDRFSAERTGGSVSTLTIQRTQQEDSAVYLCASSRVYGADEQYFGPGTRLTVT.

This clone was detected only a few times. V and J are TRBV5-1 and TRBJ1-6, with 7 positions matching TRBD1. V dropped 3 bases and J dropped 5; count of bases not matched to a gene: 5. The CDR3 spans 15 residues. In germline, CDR1 is SGHRS, CDR2 YFSETQ. In DNA form, the CDR3 reads TGCGCCAGCAGCTGGGACAGTGAAAATAATTCACCCCTCCACTTT. It encodes CASSWDSENNSPLHF.

A few counts support this clone. The chain uses TRBV9 and TRBJ2-3, with 7 bases fitting TRBD1. This CDR3 is built from 13 residues. The V gene end was trimmed by 7 bases and the J gene end by 1 base; junction bases not matched to a gene: 3. Per the germline V gene, CDR1 is SGDLS and CDR2 is YYNGEE. The CDR3 region is CASQGVRTDTQYF. The CDR3 region has the DNA TGTGCCAGCCAGGGGGTTCGCACAGATACGCAGTATTTT.

This clone occurred a few times. The rearrangement uses TRBV6-4 and TRBJ2-1, with TRBD2 matching 13 bases. This CDR3 has 15 amino acids. Germline values: CDR1 MRHNA, CDR2 SNTAGT. J was trimmed by 9 bases and V by 4 bases; bases with no gene match: 6. In DNA form, the CDR3 reads TGTGCCAGCAGTGTAGGACTAGCGGGGGACACTGAGCAGTTCTTC. It codes for CASSVGLAGDTEQFF.

In DNA form, the CDR3 reads TGTGCCAGCAGGAGGGCGGGGGAGTACACTGAAGCTTTCTTT. Encoded protein: CASRRAGEYTEAFF. This chain joins TRBV2 and TRBJ1-1, with D tentatively TRBD1 (5 bases). The CDR3 covers 14 residues. Trimming stripped 6 bases from V and 3 bases from J, with 14 bases between. CDR1 is SNHLY and CDR2 is FYNNEI in the germline V gene.

This clone was found a few times. This rearrangement joins TRBV6-1 to TRBJ1-1, with D possibly being TRBD1 (5 bases). Trimming shortened V by 5 bases and J by 3 bases, and 16 bases separated the two germline ends. CDR1 and CDR2 (germline): MNHNS, SASEGT. The CDR3 is 15 residues long. The CDR3 DNA reads TGTGCCAGCAGTTCCGATTGGGGCTCGTACACTGAAGCTTTCTTT. It specifies CASSSDWGSYTEAFF.

This clone was observed a few times. V and J are TRBV4-3 and TRBJ2-5, with 9 bases aligning to TRBD1. The CDR3 runs to 15 residues. With 1 base clipped from V and 5 bases from J, the junction kept 5 bases outside the gene matches. Looked up from germline, CDR1 is LGHNA and CDR2 is YSLEER. This chain's CDR3 is CASSQGDREAETQYF. CDR3 nucleotide sequence: TGCGCCAGCAGCCAAGGGGACAGGGAGGCCGAGACCCAGTACTTC.

There are a few counts of this clone. This rearrangement joins TRBV28 to TRBJ2-7, with a weak D call TRBD1 (5 bases). CDR3 length: 14 amino acids. With 3 bases removed from V and 3 bases from J, the gap between germline ends came to 12 bases. Per the germline V gene, CDR1 is MDHEN and CDR2 is SYDVKM. DNA of the CDR3: TGTGCCAGCAGTTTTTTAACAGGTATCTACGAGCAGTACTTC. It is translated as CASSFLTGIYEQYF.

With regard to this clone: A read error may account for a junction end that differs from germline. The chain combines TRBV7-7 with TRBJ1-6; perhaps TRBD1 as D (5 bases). Per the germline V gene, CDR1 is SSHAT and CDR2 is FNYEAQ (reference sequence). This CDR3 has 18 residues. The CDR3 coding sequence is TGTGCTAGCAGCTATACAGTGGGGCGACCAGATAATAATTCACCCCTCCACTTT. This sequence encodes CASSYTVGRPDNNSPLHF. Full variable domain (missing parts from reference TRBV7-7 and TRBJ1-6): GAGVSQSPRYKVTKRGQDVTLRCDPISSHATLYWYQQALGQGPEFLTYFNYEAQPDKSGLPSDRFSAERPEGSISTLTIQRTEQRDSAMYRCASSYTVGRPDNNSPLHFGNGTRLTVT.

The sample holds a few counts of this clone. The V call is TRBV4-1, the J call TRBJ2-1, with D maybe TRBD2 (7 bases). The germline CDR1 and CDR2 sequences are MGHRA and YSYEKL. CDR3 length equals 16 residues. Between the trimmed V and J ends, which lost 1 base and 4 bases, there was a span of 14 bases. CDR3 sequence reads: CASSQVVGGVYNEQFF. The CDR3 nucleotides are TGCGCCAGCAGCCAAGTGGTAGGGGGGGTTTACAATGAGCAGTTCTTC.